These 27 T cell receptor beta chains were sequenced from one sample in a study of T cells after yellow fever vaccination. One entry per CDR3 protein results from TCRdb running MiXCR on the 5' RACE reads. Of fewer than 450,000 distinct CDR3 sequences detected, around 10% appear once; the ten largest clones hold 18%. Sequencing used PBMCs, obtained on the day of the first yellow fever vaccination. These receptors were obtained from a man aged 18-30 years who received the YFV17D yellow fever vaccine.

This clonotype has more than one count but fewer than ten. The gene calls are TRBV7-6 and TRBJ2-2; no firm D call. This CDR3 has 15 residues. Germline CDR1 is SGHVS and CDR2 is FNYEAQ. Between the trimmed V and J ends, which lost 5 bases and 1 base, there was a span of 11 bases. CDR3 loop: CASSGIWGNTGELFF. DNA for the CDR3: TGTGCCAGCAGCGGTATATGGGGGAACACCGGGGAGCTGTTTTTT.

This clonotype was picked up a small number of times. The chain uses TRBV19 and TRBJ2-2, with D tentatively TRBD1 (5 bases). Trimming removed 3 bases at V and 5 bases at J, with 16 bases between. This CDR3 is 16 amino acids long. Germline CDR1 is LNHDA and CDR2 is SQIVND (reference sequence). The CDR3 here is CASSILAAGRTGELFF. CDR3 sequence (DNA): TGTGCCAGTAGTATCCTGGCGGCAGGGCGAACCGGGGAGCTGTTTTTT.

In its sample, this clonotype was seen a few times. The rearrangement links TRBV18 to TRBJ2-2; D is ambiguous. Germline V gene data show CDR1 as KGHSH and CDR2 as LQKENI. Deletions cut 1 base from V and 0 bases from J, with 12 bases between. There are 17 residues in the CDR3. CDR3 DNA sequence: TGTGCCAGCTCACCACAGCTTTCACGGACGAACACCGGGGAGCTGTTTTTT. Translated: CASSPQLSRTNTGELFF.

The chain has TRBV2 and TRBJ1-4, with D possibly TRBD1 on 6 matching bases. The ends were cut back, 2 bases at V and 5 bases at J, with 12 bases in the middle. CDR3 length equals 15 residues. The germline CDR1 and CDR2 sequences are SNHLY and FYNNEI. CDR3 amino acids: CASSELSGGNEKLFF. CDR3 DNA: TGTGCCAGCAGTGAATTAAGCGGGGGCAATGAAAAACTGTTTTTT. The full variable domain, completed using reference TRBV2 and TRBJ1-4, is EPEVTQTPSHQVTQMGQEVILRCVPISNHLYFYWYRQILGQKVEFLVSFYNNEISEKSEIFDDQFSVERPDGSNFTLKIRSTKLEDSAMYFCASSELSGGNEKLFFGSGTQLSVL.

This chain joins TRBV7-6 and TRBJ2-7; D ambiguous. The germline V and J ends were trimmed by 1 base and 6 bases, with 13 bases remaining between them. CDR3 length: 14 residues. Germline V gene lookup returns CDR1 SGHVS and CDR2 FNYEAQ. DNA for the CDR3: TGTGCCAGCAGCTTAGGTGGCGAAGTTGGCGAGCAGTACGTC. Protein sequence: CASSLGGEVGEQYV.

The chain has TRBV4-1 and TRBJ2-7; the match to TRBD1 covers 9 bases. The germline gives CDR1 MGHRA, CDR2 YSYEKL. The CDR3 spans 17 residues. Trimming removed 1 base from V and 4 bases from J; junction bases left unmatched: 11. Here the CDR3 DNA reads TGCGCCAGCAGCCAAGTGATGGGGACAGGGATCTTATACGAGCAGTACTTC. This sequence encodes CASSQVMGTGILYEQYF.

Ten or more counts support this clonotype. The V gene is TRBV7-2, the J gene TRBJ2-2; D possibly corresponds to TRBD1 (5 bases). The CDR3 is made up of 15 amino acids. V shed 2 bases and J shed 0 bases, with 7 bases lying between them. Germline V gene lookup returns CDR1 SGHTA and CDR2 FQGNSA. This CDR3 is CASSLLGANTGELFF. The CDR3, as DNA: TGTGCCAGCAGCTTATTAGGGGCGAACACCGGGGAGCTGTTTTTT.

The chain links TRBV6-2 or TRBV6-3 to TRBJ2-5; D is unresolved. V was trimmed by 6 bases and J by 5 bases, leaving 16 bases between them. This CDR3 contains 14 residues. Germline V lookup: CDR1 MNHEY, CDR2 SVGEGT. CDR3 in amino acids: CASSNRLETETQYF. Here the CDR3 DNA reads TGTGCCAGCAGCAACCGACTGGAGACGGAGACCCAGTACTTC.

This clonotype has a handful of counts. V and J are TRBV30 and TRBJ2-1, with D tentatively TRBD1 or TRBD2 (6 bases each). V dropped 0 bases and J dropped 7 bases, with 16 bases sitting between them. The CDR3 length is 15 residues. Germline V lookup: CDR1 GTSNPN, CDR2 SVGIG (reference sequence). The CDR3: CAWSVSLAGTNEQFF. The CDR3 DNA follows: TGTGCCTGGAGTGTGTCCCTGGCGGGGACAAATGAGCAGTTCTTC.

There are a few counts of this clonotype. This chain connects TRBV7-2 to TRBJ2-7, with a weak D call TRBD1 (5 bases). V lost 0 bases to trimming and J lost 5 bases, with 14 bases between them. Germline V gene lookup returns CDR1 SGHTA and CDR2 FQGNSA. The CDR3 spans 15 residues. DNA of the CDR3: TGTGCCAGCAGCTTAGCGGGGCCCCTCTACAACGAGCAGTACTTC. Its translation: CASSLAGPLYNEQYF.

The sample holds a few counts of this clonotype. The CDR3 nucleotides are TGTGCCAGCTCACCGAACCCCTACGAGCAGTACGTC. It translates to CASSPNPYEQYV. V usage is TRBV18 and J usage is TRBJ2-7, with D uncertain. Germline loops: CDR1 KGHSH, CDR2 LQKENI. V lost 3 bases and J lost 2, with 5 bases in between. The CDR3 totals 12 residues.

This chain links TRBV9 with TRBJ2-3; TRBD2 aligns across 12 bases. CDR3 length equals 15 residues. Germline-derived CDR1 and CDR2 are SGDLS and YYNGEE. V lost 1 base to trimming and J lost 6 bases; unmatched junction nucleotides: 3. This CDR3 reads CASSVTSGGRDTQYF. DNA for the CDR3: TGTGCCAGCAGCGTAACTAGCGGGGGGCGCGATACGCAGTATTTT.

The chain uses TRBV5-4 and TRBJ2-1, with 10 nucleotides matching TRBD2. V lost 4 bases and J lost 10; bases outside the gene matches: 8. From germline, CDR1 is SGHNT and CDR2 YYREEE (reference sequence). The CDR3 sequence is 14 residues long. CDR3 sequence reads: CASSPQRGGWEQFF. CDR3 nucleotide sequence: TGTGCCAGCAGCCCTCAGCGGGGGGGCTGGGAGCAGTTCTTC.

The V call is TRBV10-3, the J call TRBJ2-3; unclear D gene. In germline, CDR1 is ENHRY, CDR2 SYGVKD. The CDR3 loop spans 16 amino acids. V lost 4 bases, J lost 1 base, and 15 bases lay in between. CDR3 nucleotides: TGTGCCATCAGTGCCGGAAGGGTCAAGGGCACAGATACGCAGTATTTT. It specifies CAISAGRVKGTDTQYF.

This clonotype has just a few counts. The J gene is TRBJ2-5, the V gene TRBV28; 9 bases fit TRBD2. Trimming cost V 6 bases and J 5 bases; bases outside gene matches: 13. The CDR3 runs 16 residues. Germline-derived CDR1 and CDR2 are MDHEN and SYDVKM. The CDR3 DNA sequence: TGTGCCAGCAGGGGGAGAAAGCGGGGGGCTGGCGAGACCCAGTACTTC. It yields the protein CASRGRKRGAGETQYF. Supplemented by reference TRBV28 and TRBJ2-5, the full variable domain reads DVKVTQSSRYLVKRTGEKVFLECVQDMDHENMFWYRQDPGLGLRLIYFSYDVKMKEKGDIPEGYSVSREKKERFSLILESASTNQTSMYLCASRGRKRGAGETQYFGPGTRLLVL.

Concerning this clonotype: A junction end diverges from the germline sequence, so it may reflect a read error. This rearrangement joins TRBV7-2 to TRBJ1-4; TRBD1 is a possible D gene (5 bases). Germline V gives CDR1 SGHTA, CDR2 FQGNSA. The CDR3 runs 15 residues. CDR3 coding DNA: TGTGCCAGCAGCTTAGTGACCGGGGACCGGGAAAAACTGTATTTT. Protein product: CASSLVTGDREKLYF.

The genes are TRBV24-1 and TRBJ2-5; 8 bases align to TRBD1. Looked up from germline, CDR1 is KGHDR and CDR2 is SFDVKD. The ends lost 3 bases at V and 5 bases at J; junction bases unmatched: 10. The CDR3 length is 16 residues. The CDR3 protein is CATSDLGTGRLETQYF. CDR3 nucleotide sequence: TGTGCCACCAGTGATCTCGGGACAGGACGGTTGGAGACCCAGTACTTC.

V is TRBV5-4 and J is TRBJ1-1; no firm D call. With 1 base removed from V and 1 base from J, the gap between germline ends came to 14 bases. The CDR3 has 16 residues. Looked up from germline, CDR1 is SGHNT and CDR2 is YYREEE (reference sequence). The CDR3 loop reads CASSLNGRAGNTEAFF. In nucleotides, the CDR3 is TGTGCCAGCAGCTTGAATGGCCGGGCGGGGAACACTGAAGCTTTCTTT.

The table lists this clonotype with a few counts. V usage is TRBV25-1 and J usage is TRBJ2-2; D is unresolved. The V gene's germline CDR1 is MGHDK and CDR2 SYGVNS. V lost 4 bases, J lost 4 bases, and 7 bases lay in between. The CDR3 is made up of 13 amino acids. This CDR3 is CASSVSFTGELFF. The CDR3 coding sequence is TGTGCCAGCAGTGTCTCTTTCACCGGGGAGCTGTTTTTT.

Written as DNA, the CDR3 is TGTGCCAGCAGTAGAGGGGGCTCCGACACTGAAGCTTTCTTT. Its protein product is CASSRGGSDTEAFF. The V and J genes are TRBV7-2 and TRBJ1-1; TRBD1 matches 7 bases. Germline loops: CDR1 SGHTA, CDR2 FQGNSA. This CDR3 has 14 residues. Germline trimming cut 6 bases from V and 3 bases from J; bases unmatched to any gene: 7.

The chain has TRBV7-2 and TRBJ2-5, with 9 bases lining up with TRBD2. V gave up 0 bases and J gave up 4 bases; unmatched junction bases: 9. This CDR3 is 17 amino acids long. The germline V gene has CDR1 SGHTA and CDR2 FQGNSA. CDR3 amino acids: CASSLAPSSGEVETQYF. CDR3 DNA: TGTGCCAGCAGCTTAGCCCCCTCTAGCGGGGAGGTAGAGACCCAGTACTTC. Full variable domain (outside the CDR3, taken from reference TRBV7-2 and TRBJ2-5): GAGVSQSPSNKVTEKGKDVELRCDPISGHTALYWYRQSLGQGLEFLIYFQGNSAPDKSGLPSDRFSAERTGGSVSTLTIQRTQQEDSAVYLCASSLAPSSGEVETQYFGPGTRLLVL.

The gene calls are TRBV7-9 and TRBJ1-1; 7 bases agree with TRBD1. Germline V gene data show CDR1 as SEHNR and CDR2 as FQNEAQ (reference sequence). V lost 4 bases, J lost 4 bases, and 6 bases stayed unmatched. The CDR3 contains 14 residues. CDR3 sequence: CASSSQGWVTEAFF. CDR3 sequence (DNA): TGTGCCAGCAGCTCACAGGGGTGGGTCACTGAAGCTTTCTTT.

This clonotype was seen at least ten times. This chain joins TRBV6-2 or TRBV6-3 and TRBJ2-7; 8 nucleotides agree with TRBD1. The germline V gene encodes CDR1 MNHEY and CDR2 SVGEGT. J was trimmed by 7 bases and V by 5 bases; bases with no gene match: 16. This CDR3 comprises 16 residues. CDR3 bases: TGTGCCAGCAGTCCCGGCCTGGTTGACAGGGGCTTGGAGCAGTACTTC. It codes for CASSPGLVDRGLEQYF.

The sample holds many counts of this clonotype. The CDR3 region is CASSLTGTGQETQYF. The CDR3 coding sequence is TGTGCCAGCAGCTTGACGGGGACAGGGCAAGAGACCCAGTACTTC. The chain recombines TRBV7-3 with TRBJ2-5, with 9 bases that match TRBD1. V lost 3 bases and J lost 2; bases outside the gene matches: 4. This CDR3 comprises 15 residues. Germline V gene sequence: CDR1 SGHTA, CDR2 FQGTGA.

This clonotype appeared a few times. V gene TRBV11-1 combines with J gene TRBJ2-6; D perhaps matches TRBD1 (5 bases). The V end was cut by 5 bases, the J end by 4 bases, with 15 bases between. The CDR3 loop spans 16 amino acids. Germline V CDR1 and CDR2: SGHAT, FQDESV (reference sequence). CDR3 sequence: CASSLQQVSGANVLTF. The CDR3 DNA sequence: TGTGCCAGCAGCCTACAACAGGTCTCCGGGGCCAACGTCCTGACTTTC. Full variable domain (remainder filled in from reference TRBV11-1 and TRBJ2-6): EAEVAQSPRYKITEKSQAVAFWCDPISGHATLYWYRQILGQGPELLVQFQDESVVDDSQLPKDRFSAERLKGVDSTLKIQPAELGDSAMYLCASSLQQVSGANVLTFGAGSRLTVL.

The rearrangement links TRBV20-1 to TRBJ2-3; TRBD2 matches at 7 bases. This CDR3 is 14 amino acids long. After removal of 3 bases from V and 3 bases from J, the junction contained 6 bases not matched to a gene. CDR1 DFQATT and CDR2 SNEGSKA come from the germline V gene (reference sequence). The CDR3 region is CSARSGAGTDTQYF. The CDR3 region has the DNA TGCAGTGCTAGGAGCGGGGCCGGGACAGATACGCAGTATTTT.

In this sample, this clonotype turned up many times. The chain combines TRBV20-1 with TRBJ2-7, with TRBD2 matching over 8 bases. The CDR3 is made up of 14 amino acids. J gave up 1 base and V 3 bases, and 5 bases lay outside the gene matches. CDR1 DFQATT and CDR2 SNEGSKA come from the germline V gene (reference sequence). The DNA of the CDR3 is TGCAGTGCTAGGGGCGGGGGGCGATCCTACGAGCAGTACTTC. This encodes CSARGGGRSYEQYF.